This T cell receptor (beta chain) was obtained from a study of blood T cell repertoires in COVID-19. Trimming pared 3 bases from V and 7 bases from J, leaving 15 bases between. The CDR3 covers 14 residues. Germline V gene sequence: CDR1 LNHDA, CDR2 SQIVND (reference sequence). Clones were sequenced by immunoSEQ multiplex PCR, and TCRdb holds only the in-frame ones, with some missing. The sample yields about 250,000 clones, around four fifths seen once. The receptor comes from a woman aged 60-70 years with active or convalescent COVID-19. Sequenced: peripheral blood. The gene calls are TRBV19 and TRBJ1-2; D may be TRBD1 (6 bases). CDR3: CASSIAQGYGGYTF. The DNA for the CDR3 is TGTGCCAGTAGTATTGCCCAGGGGTATGGTGGCTACACCTTC.